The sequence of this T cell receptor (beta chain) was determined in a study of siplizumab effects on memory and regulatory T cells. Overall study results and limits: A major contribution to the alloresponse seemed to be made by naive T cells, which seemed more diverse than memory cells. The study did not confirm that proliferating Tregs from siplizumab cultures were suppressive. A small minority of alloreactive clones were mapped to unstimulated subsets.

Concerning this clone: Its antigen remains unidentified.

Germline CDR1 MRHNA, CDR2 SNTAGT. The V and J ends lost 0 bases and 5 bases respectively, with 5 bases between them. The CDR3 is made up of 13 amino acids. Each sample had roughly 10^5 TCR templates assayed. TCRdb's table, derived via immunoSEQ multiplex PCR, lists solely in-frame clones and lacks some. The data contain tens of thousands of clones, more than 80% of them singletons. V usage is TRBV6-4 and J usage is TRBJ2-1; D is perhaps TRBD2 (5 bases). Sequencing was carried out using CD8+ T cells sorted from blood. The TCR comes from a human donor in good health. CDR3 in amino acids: CASSDSGNNEQFF. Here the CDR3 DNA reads TGTGCCAGCAGTGACTCCGGGAACAATGAGCAGTTCTTC.